Sequencing of this T cell receptor (beta chain) was carried out in a study of metastatic and nonmetastatic thyroid tumors. Study outcomes and limitations: Compared with benign nodules, malignant thyroid tumors were reported to have significantly higher TCR beta diversity in both blood and tumor.

Authors' processing steps: The study built a papillary thyroid cancer distant-metastasis classifier from CDR3 differences across clinicopathological groups. TCRdb re-analyzed the PCR reads using MiXCR. None of the V and J calls come from the authors' own analysis; TCRdb made them. The sample includes approximately 17,000 clones, approximately 30% of them seen just once. Each patient went into thyroid surgery without having received any treatment. On this clone itself: Antigen specificity is unknown.

The V gene end was trimmed by 7 bases and the J gene end by 4 bases; junction bases not matched to a gene: 4. The CDR3 extends over 13 amino acids. Germline loops: CDR1 MNHEY, CDR2 SVGEGT. The sequence came from a female donor with papillary thyroid cancer or a benign thyroid nodule (not recorded which). Some clones in this sample may be carry-over from other donors' samples. The chain is built from TRBV6-2 or TRBV6-3 and TRBJ1-5, with 7 bases matching TRBD1. The specimen was adjacent normal tissue. The CDR3 nucleotides are TGTGCCAGCATGGGACAGATGAATCAGCCCCAGCATTTT. Amino acid sequence: CASMGQMNQPQHF.